The rows below give T cell receptor beta chains drawn from one sample of a study of shared clonotypes between healthy human individuals. This table comes from immunoSEQ multiplex PCR, and its TCRdb copy is limited to in-frame clones, with some not included. The data show about 1 million clones, roughly 80% seen once. Sequenced input: memory CD4+ T cells sorted from blood. The receptor source for this set is a man between 18 and 35 years old in good health. CDR3s include the opening cysteine and the closing phenylalanine or tryptophan. A D gene is named only where the DNA matches it firmly. Part of the rows lack a size; the others show once, few, many or a class for expanded clones.

>TRBV30|TRBJ2-2|-|few
TGTGCCTGGAGTTTGGGGCTCGAAGCCGGGGAGCTGTTTTTT
CAWSLGLEAGELFF
>TRBV12-5|TRBJ2-1|-|-
TGTGCTAGTGGTTTGTATACCCGGGAGCCGGAGCAGTTCTTC
CASGLYTREPEQFF
>TRBV14|TRBJ2-5|TRBD1|-
TGTGCCAGCAGCCCGAGCAGCCCCGGGACAGTGCAAGAGACCCAGTACTTC
CASSPSSPGTVQETQYF
>TRBV25-1|TRBJ2-2|TRBD1|-
TGTGCCAGCAGGGGACAGGGGGGGAACACCGGGGAGCTGTTTTTT
CASRGQGGNTGELFF
>TRBV19|TRBJ2-7|TRBD2|-
TGTGCCAGTAGAGGACTAGCGGGAGCCTACGAGCAGTACTTC
CASRGLAGAYEQYF
>TRBV7-8|TRBJ2-4|-|-
TGTGCCAGCAGCTTAGTTGGGGGGCGCGCCTACATTCAGTACTTC
CASSLVGGRAYIQYF
>TRBV5-1|TRBJ1-1|TRBD1|-
TGCGCCAGCAGCCCTTGGACAGGACCGAACACTGAAGCTTTCTTT
CASSPWTGPNTEAFF
>TRBV4-3|TRBJ2-3|TRBD2|-
TGCGCCAGCAGCCAAGAGCCTAGCGGGGGCACAGATACGCAGTATTTT
CASSQEPSGGTDTQYF
>TRBV5-6|TRBJ2-2|-|-
TGTGCCAGCAGCCGGGACGGCTACACCGGGGAGCTGTTTTTT
CASSRDGYTGELFF
>TRBV5-1|TRBJ1-2|-|-
TGCGCCAGCAGTGTGTCGGACTATGGCTACACCTTC
CASSVSDYGYTF
>TRBV30|TRBJ1-2|-|-
TGTGCCTGGCAACACGAAGAGTTTAGGGGCTACACCTTC
CAWQHEEFRGYTF
>TRBV4-1|TRBJ1-5|-|-
TGCGCCAGCAGCCAAGTTACGGGACCTAGCAATCAGCCCCAGCATTTT
CASSQVTGPSNQPQHF
>TRBV6-1|TRBJ2-1|TRBD1|-
TGTGCCAGCAGTGCCCGGGACAGGTCATACAATGAGCAGTTCTTC
CASSARDRSYNEQFF
>TRBV30|TRBJ2-1|-|-
TGTGCCTGGAGTGAGGGCATCTCCCTAAATGAGCAGTTCTTC
CAWSEGISLNEQFF
>TRBV10-3|TRBJ2-5|-|-
TGTGCCATTAGGACGCAAGAGACCCAGTACTTC
CAIRTQETQYF
>TRBV7-9|TRBJ2-4|-|few
TGTGCCAGCAGCTTTACTACAGTAGCCAAAAACATTCAGTACTTC
CASSFTTVAKNIQYF
>TRBV18|TRBJ2-7|-|-
TGTGCCAGCTCACCACCCGGCCCCGCCTCCCCCTACGAGCAGTACTTC
CASSPPGPASPYEQYF
>TRBV6-5|TRBJ2-3|TRBD1|-
TGTGCCAGCAGTTCCCGGGACAGGATCAACACAGATACGCAGTATTTT
CASSSRDRINTDTQYF
>TRBV7-2|TRBJ2-1|-|-
TGTGCCAGCAGCTCACCACAGGATTCCTACAATGAGCAGTTCTTC
CASSSPQDSYNEQFF
>TRBV30|TRBJ1-6|-|-
TGTGCCTGGAGTATTGGAGGGGAGAATTCACCCCTCCACTTT
CAWSIGGENSPLHF
>TRBV4-2|TRBJ2-3|-|-
TGTGCCAGCAGCCAGGTGCGGGGTACTAGCACAGATACGCAGTATTTT
CASSQVRGTSTDTQYF
>TRBV11-3|TRBJ2-2|-|-
TGTGCCAGCAGCACGGACAGTCGGGACACCGGGGAGCTGTTTTTT
CASSTDSRDTGELFF
>TRBV2|TRBJ2-2|-|once
TGTGCCAGCATTTCGGAGGGATTCGGCGGGGAGCTGTTTTTT
CASISEGFGGELFF
>TRBV7-6|TRBJ2-1|-|once
TGTGCCAGCAGCTTTACGCATGAGCAGTTCTTC
CASSFTHEQFF
>TRBV18|TRBJ2-5|-|few
TGTGCCAGCTCACCTGGGCCCGGAAGGACCCAGTACTTC
CASSPGPGRTQYF
>TRBV12-5|TRBJ1-5|-|once
TGTGCTAGTGGTCCCGGCCAGGTCAATCAGCCCCAGCATTTT
CASGPGQVNQPQHF
>TRBV10-3|TRBJ2-7|TRBD1|-
TGTGCCATCAGTCGGTCCGGGACAGGGAACTACGAGCAGTACTTC
CAISRSGTGNYEQYF
>TRBV7-2|TRBJ1-1|-|once
TGTGCCAGCAGCTTCCCCCTCGGGGGGATCACTGAAGCTTTCTTT
CASSFPLGGITEAFF
>TRBV11-2|TRBJ2-1|-|-
TGTGCCAGCAGCCAAACCGGGTCCAACTACAATGAGCAGTTCTTC
CASSQTGSNYNEQFF
>TRBV18|TRBJ2-7|-|-
TGTGCCAGCTCACCGGCGAACTACGAGCAGTACTTC
CASSPANYEQYF
>TRBV6-4|TRBJ2-6|-|-
TGTGCCAGCAATGGGTGGGGGGCCAACGTCCTGACTTTC
CASNGWGANVLTF
>TRBV2|TRBJ2-3|TRBD1|once
TGTGCCAGCAGGAGGGGACAGGGGGCTGCAGATACGCAGTATTTT
CASRRGQGAADTQYF
>TRBV6-6|TRBJ2-7|TRBD1|-
TGTGCCAGCACGCTCTCGACAGGGGAAATTACCTACGAGCAGTACTTC
CASTLSTGEITYEQYF
>TRBV2|TRBJ2-7|TRBD1|-
TGTGCCAGCAACGCAGGGGGCTTCGACGAGCAGTACTTC
CASNAGGFDEQYF
>TRBV4-3|TRBJ2-3|-|once
TGCGCCAGCAGCCCGACTAGCACAGATACGCAGTATTTT
CASSPTSTDTQYF
>TRBV10-2|TRBJ2-5|-|-
TGCGCCAGCAGTGAAGGGGGGTCCAGGACCCAGTACTTC
CASSEGGSRTQYF
>TRBV6-5|TRBJ1-1|-|few
TGTGCCAGCAGTTCCCCCAACCTCGGACAGTTTGAAGCTTTCTTT
CASSSPNLGQFEAFF
>TRBV9|TRBJ2-2|-|-
TGTGCCAGCAGCGTAGCCGAGTACCAAGGCACCGGGGAGCTGTTTTTT
CASSVAEYQGTGELFF
>TRBV19|TRBJ1-5|-|-
TGTGCCAGTAGTATAGAGGGATACTATAGCAATCAGCCCCAGCATTTT
CASSIEGYYSNQPQHF
>TRBV2|TRBJ2-3|-|-
TGTGCCAGCAGTGAGGGACGAGGGAACACAGATACGCAGTATTTT
CASSEGRGNTDTQYF
>TRBV5-6|TRBJ1-3|-|-
TGTGCCAGCAGCTGGGGGATCTCTGGAAACACCATATATTTT
CASSWGISGNTIYF
>TRBV5-1|TRBJ2-7|-|-
TGCGCCAGCAGCCCCACAGGGTCTTACGAGCAGTACTTC
CASSPTGSYEQYF
>TRBV7-2|TRBJ2-7|-|-
TGTGCCAGCAGCTTTTTGGGGAGGCCCAGTGACGAGCAGTACTTC
CASSFLGRPSDEQYF
>TRBV11-1|TRBJ2-5|TRBD2|-
TGTGCCAGCAGCTTAGGGGAGCGGGGCATTCGGGGGGAGACCCAGTACTTC
CASSLGERGIRGETQYF
>TRBV5-4|TRBJ2-2|-|-
TGTGCCAGCTCCCTCGGACTAAACACCGGGGAGCTGTTTTTT
CASSLGLNTGELFF
>TRBV6-1|TRBJ1-5|-|few
TGTGCCAGCAGTGAAACAGGGTACGGCCAGCCCCAGCATTTT
CASSETGYGQPQHF
>TRBV2|TRBJ2-1|-|once
TGTGCCAGCAGTGAAGCACGCCTCGCCCCGGATGAGCAGTTCTTC
CASSEARLAPDEQFF
>TRBV7-2|TRBJ2-7|TRBD2|-
TGTGCCAGCAGCTTAAGGTTGGCGGGAGGGGGCGAGCAGTACTTC
CASSLRLAGGGEQYF
>TRBV6-1|TRBJ1-2|-|once
TGTGCCAGCAGTCCGGGCACGGGCTACACCTTC
CASSPGTGYTF
>TRBV7-2|TRBJ2-7|-|-
TGTGCCAGCAGCCTCGCTTACAGGGACGAGCAGTACTTC
CASSLAYRDEQYF
>TRBV9|TRBJ2-2|TRBD1|-
TGTGCCAGCAGCGGTAGGGGACAGGGATACACCGGGGAGCTGTTTTTT
CASSGRGQGYTGELFF
>TRBV15|TRBJ2-7|-|-
TGTGCCACCTCTAGGGGGAGTTACGAGCAGTACTTC
CATSRGSYEQYF
>TRBV6-6|TRBJ1-4|TRBD1|-
TGTGCCAGCAGACGCGGACAGGGGAATAATGAAAAACTGTTTTTT
CASRRGQGNNEKLFF
>TRBV15|TRBJ1-2|-|-
TGTGCCACCAGCGGGGGGGTCGGGCTCGTTGGCTACACCTTC
CATSGGVGLVGYTF
>TRBV9|TRBJ2-3|TRBD2|-
TGTGCCAGCAGCCCATTTTCTAGCGGGGGTACTACAGATACGCAGTATTTT
CASSPFSSGGTTDTQYF
>TRBV30|TRBJ2-7|TRBD1|-
TGTGCCTGGAGGGCTCCAGGGGGCGAGGTCGAGCAGTACTTC
CAWRAPGGEVEQYF
>TRBV5-1|TRBJ2-3|-|-
TGCGCCAGCAGCCTCGGGACTTACCCTACCACAGATACGCAGTATTTT
CASSLGTYPTTDTQYF
>TRBV18|TRBJ1-1|-|few
TGTGCCAGCTCACCGCAACGGGGGGGCACTGAAGCTTTCTTT
CASSPQRGGTEAFF
>TRBV5-8|TRBJ2-1|TRBD2|once
TGTGCCAGCAGAGATTTGGCTAGCGGAGCCTACAATGAGCAGTTCTTC
CASRDLASGAYNEQFF
>TRBV19|TRBJ1-6|TRBD1|-
TGTGCCAGTCGACCCGGGACAGGTTGGGGTTCACCCCTCCACTTT
CASRPGTGWGSPLHF